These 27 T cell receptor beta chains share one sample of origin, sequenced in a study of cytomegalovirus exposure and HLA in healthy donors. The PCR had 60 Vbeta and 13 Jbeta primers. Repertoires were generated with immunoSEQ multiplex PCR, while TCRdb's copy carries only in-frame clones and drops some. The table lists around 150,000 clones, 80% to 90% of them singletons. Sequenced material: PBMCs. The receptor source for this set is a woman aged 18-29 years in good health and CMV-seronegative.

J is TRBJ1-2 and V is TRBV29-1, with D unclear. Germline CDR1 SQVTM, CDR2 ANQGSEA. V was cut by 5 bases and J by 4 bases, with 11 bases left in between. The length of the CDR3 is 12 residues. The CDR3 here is CSVFPTGYGYTF. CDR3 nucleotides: TGCAGCGTTTTTCCCACGGGCTATGGCTACACCTTC.

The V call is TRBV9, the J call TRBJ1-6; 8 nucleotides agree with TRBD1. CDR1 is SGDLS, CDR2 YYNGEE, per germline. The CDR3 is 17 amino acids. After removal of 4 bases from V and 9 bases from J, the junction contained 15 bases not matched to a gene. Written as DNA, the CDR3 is TGTGCCAGCAGCCCTCGGGACAGGCGCATCTCGGGTTCACCCCTCCACTTT. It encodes CASSPRDRRISGSPLHF.

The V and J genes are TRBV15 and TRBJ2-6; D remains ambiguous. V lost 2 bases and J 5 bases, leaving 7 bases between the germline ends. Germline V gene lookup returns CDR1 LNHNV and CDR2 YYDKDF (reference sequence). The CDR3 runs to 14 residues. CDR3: CATSRPPRANVLTF. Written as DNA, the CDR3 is TGTGCCACCAGCAGACCCCCTAGGGCCAACGTCCTGACTTTC. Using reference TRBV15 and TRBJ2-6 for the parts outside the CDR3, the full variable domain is DAMVIQNPRYQVTQFGKPVTLSCSQTLNHNVMYWYQQKSSQAPKLLFHYYDKDFNNEADTPDNFQSRRPNTSFCFLDIRSPGLGDTAMYLCATSRPPRANVLTFGAGSRLTVL.

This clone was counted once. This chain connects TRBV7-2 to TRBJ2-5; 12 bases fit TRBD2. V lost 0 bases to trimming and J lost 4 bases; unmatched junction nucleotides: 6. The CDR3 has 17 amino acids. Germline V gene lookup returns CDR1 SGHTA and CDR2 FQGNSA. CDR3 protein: CASSLAQALAGGETQYF. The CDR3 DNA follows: TGTGCCAGCAGCTTAGCCCAGGCACTAGCGGGGGGAGAGACCCAGTACTTC.

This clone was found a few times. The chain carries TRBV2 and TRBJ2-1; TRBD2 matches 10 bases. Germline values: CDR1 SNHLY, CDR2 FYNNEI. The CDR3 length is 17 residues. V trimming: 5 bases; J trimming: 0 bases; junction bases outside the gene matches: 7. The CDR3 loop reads CASSPLAGASSYNEQFF. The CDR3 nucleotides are TGTGCCAGCAGTCCCCTAGCGGGGGCCAGCTCCTACAATGAGCAGTTCTTC.

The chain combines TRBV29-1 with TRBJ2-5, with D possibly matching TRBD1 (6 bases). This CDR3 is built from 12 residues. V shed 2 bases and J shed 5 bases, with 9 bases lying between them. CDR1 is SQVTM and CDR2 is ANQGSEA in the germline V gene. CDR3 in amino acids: CSVETGLETQYF. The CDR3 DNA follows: TGCAGCGTTGAAACAGGGCTGGAGACCCAGTACTTC.

The DNA of the CDR3 is TGTGCCAGCAGCCCTAGACGTAGCGGGACAGGGGAGAAAGCTTTCTTT. It specifies CASSPRRSGTGEKAFF. The rearrangement joins TRBV7-8 to TRBJ1-1, with 10 bases fitting TRBD1. The germline V gene encodes CDR1 SGHVS and CDR2 FQNEAQ. This CDR3 comprises 16 residues. Trimming at V came to 5 bases and at J to 9 bases, leaving 15 bases not matched to a gene.

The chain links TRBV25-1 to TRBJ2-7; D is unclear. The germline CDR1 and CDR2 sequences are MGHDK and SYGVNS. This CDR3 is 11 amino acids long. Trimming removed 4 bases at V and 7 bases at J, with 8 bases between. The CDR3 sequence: CASSGLLEQYF. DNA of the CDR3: TGTGCCAGCAGTGGACTCTTGGAGCAGTACTTC.

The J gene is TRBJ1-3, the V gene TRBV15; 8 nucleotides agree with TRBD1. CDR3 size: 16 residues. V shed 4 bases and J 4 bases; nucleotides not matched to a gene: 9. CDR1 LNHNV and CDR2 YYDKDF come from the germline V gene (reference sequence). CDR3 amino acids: CATSNPQGARGNTIYF. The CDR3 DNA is TGTGCCACCAGCAACCCTCAGGGGGCGCGCGGAAACACCATATATTTT. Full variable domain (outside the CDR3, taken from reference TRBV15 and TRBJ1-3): DAMVIQNPRYQVTQFGKPVTLSCSQTLNHNVMYWYQQKSSQAPKLLFHYYDKDFNNEADTPDNFQSRRPNTSFCFLDIRSPGLGDTAMYLCATSNPQGARGNTIYFGEGSWLTVV.

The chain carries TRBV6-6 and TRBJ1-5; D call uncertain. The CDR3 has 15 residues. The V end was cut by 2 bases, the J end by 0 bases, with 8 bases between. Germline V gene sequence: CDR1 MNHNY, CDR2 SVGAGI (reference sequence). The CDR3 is CASSYLGDSNQPQHF. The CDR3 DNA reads TGTGCCAGCAGTTACCTAGGAGATAGCAATCAGCCCCAGCATTTT.

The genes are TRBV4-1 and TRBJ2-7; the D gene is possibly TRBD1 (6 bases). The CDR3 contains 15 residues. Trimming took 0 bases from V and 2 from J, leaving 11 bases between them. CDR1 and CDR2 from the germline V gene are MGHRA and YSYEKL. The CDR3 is CASSQDVAGAYEQYF. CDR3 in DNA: TGCGCCAGCAGCCAAGATGTAGCAGGGGCCTACGAGCAGTACTTC.

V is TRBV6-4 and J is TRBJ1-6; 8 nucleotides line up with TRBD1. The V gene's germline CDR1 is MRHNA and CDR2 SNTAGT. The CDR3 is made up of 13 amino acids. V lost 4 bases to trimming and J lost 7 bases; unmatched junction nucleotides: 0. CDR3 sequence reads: CASSGTGNSPLHF. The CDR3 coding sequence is TGTGCCAGCAGTGGGACAGGGAATTCACCCCTCCACTTT.

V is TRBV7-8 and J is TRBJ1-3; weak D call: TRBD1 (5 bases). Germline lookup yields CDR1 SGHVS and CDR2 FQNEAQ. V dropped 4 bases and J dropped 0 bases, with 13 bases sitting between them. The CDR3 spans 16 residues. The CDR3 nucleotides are TGTGCCAGCAGCTCCGACAATCAGGGCTCTGGAAACACCATATATTTT. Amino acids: CASSSDNQGSGNTIYF.

CDR3 amino acids: CASRGRQDTNTEAFF. The CDR3 DNA sequence: TGTGCCAGCAGGGGACGACAGGATACGAACACTGAAGCTTTCTTT. The chain has TRBV6-1 and TRBJ1-1; D may be TRBD1 (6 bases). V lost 6 bases and J 1 base, leaving 15 bases between the germline ends. The V gene's germline CDR1 is MNHNS and CDR2 SASEGT. The length of the CDR3 is 15 residues.

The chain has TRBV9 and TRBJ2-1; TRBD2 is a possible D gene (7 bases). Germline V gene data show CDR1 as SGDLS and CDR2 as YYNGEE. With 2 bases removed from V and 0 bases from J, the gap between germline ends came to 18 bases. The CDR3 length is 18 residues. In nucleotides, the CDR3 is TGTGCCAGCAGCGTCGTCTTCGGAGGGGGGGGCTCCTACAATGAGCAGTTCTTC. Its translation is CASSVVFGGGGSYNEQFF.

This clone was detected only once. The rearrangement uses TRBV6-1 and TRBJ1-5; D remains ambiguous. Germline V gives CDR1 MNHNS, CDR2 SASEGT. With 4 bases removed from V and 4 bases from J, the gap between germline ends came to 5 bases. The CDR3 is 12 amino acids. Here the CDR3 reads CASSAQNQPQHF. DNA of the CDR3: TGTGCCAGCAGTGCCCAGAATCAGCCCCAGCATTTT.

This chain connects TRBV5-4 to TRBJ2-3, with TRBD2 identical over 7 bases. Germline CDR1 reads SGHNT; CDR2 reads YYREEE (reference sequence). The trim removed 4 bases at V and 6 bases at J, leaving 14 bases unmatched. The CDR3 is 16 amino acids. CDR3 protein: CASSDTGTTVDDTQYF. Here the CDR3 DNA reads TGTGCCAGCAGCGACACCGGGACTACGGTAGACGATACGCAGTATTTT.

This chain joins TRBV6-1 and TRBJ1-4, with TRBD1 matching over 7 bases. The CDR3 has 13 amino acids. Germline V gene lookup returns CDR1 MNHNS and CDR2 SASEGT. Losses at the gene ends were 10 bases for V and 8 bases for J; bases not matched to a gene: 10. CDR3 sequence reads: CATRRQGGEKLFF. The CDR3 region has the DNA TGTGCCACCCGAAGACAGGGTGGCGAAAAACTGTTTTTT.

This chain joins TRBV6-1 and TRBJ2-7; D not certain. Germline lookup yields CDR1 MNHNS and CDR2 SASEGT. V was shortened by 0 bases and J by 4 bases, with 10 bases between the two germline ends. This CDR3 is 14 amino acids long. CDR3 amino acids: CASSEALSGYEQYF. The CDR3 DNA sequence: TGTGCCAGCAGTGAAGCCCTGTCGGGTTACGAGCAGTACTTC.

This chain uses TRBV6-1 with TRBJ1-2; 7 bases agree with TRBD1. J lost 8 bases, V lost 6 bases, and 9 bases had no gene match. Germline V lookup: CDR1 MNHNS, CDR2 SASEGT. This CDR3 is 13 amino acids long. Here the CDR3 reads CASSRGAVLGYTF. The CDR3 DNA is TGTGCCAGCAGCAGGGGGGCCGTGTTGGGCTACACCTTC.

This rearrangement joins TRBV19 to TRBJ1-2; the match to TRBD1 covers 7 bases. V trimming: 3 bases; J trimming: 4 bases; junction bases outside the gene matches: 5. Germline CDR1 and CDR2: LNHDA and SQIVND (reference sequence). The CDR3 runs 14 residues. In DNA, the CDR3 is TGTGCCAGTAGTATCCCGGCAGGGGGCTATGGCTACACCTTC. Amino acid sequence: CASSIPAGGYGYTF.

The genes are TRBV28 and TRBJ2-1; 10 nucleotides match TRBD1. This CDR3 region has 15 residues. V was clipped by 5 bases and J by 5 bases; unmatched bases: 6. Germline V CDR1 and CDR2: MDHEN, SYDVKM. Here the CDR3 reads CASSPQGQGNNEQFF. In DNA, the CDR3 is TGTGCCAGCAGTCCGCAGGGACAGGGGAACAATGAGCAGTTCTTC.

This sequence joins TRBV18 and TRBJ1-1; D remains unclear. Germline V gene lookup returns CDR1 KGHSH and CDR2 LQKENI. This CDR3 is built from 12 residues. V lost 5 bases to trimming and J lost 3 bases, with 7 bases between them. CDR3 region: CASSGLHTEAFF. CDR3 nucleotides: TGTGCCAGCTCAGGACTACACACTGAAGCTTTCTTT.

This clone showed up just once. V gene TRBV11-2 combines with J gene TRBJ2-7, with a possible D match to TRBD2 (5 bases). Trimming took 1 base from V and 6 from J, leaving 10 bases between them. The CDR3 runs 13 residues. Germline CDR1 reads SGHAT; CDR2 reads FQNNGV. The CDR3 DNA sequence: TGTGCCAGCAGCTTAGGGCTAGCCGCCGAGCAGTACTTC. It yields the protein CASSLGLAAEQYF.

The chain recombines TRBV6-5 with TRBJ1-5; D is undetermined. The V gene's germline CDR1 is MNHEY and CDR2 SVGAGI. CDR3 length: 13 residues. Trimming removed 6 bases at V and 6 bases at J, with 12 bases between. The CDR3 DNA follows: TGTGCCAGCAGCTTCGGAGGGAGTCAGCCCCAGCATTTT. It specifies CASSFGGSQPQHF.

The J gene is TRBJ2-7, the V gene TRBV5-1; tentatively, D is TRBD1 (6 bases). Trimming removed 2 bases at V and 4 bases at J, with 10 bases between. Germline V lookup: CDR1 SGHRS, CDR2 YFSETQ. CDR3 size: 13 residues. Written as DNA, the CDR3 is TGCGCCAGCAGCTTAAACCAGGGGTACGAGCAGTACTTC. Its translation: CASSLNQGYEQYF.

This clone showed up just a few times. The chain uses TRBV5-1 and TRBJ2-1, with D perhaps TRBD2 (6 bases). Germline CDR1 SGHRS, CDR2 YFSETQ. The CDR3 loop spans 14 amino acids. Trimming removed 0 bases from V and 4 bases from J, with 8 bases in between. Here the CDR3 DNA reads TGCGCCAGCAGCTTGGGGAGGGTTTACAATGAGCAGTTCTTC. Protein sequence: CASSLGRVYNEQFF.